These 10 T cell receptor beta chains were all obtained from the same sample, sequenced in a study of CD8 T cells in ankylosing spondylitis. Notes on the study in general: Made up of about eight highly homologous variants, a TCR beta motif appeared characteristic of ankylosing spondylitis blood.

TCRdb fed the 5' RACE reads into MiXCR, producing one record per CDR3 protein. Of 400,000 to 450,000 distinct CDR3 sequences listed, roughly 15% are singletons. No antigen has been identified for these receptors. Sequencing was carried out using blood, either unsorted or a sorted T cell fraction (not recorded which). These TCRs come from a male donor with ankylosing spondylitis.

This clonotype occurred many times. The chain carries TRBV11-2 and TRBJ2-1, with D possibly TRBD2 on 5 matching bases. Germline CDR1 reads SGHAT; CDR2 reads FQNNGV. The CDR3 spans 14 residues. V lost 1 base to trimming and J lost 9 bases, with 13 bases between them. The CDR3 protein is CASSLVGVWGEQFF. The CDR3, as DNA: TGTGCCAGCAGCTTAGTCGGGGTTTGGGGTGAGCAGTTCTTC.

V gene TRBV2 combines with J gene TRBJ1-4, with D unclear. CDR3 length: 15 residues. Germline-derived CDR1 and CDR2 are SNHLY and FYNNEI. Trimming pared 7 bases from V and 8 bases from J, leaving 20 bases between. CDR3 in amino acids: CASKLRGQSYEKLFF. The CDR3 bases are TGTGCCAGCAAACTACGGGGTCAATCCTACGAAAAACTGTTTTTT. The full variable domain, rest sourced from reference TRBV2 and TRBJ1-4, is EPEVTQTPSHQVTQMGQEVILRCVPISNHLYFYWYRQILGQKVEFLVSFYNNEISEKSEIFDDQFSVERPDGSNFTLKIRSTKLEDSAMYFCASKLRGQSYEKLFFGSGTQLSVL.

A few counts support this clonotype. The chain joins TRBV20-1 to TRBJ1-5; TRBD1 agrees at 9 bases. Germline loops: CDR1 DFQATT, CDR2 SNEGSKA (reference sequence). The CDR3 contains 16 residues. The junction had 14 bases not matched to a gene; V was cut back by 5 bases and J by 6 bases. The CDR3 nucleotides read TGCAGTGCTGTTAGACAGGGGGGTCAACATTCTCAGCCCCAGCATTTT. The encoded protein is CSAVRQGGQHSQPQHF.

This chain links TRBV11-2 with TRBJ2-1; 9 bases match TRBD2. V trimming: 5 bases; J trimming: 9 bases; junction bases outside the gene matches: 11. The germline CDR1 and CDR2 sequences are SGHAT and FQNNGV. The CDR3 length is 15 residues. CDR3 protein: CASSPVGGGVSEQFF. In nucleotides, the CDR3 is TGTGCCAGCAGCCCCGTCGGCGGGGGGGTCAGTGAGCAGTTCTTC.

This chain uses TRBV5-5 with TRBJ2-7; 9 positions agree with TRBD1. The germline CDR1 and CDR2 sequences are SGHKS and YYEKEE (reference sequence). The J segment lost 5 bases and the V segment lost 4 bases, leaving 7 bases of the junction unmatched. There are 14 residues in the CDR3. The CDR3 DNA reads TGTGCCAGCAGCGGGGGGACAGGGCGGCACGAGCAGTACTTC. Its protein is CASSGGTGRHEQYF.

Remarks on this clonotype: A read error is possible here, since a much larger clone lies one base away. This chain links TRBV12-3 or TRBV12-4 with TRBJ2-7; D may be TRBD2 (5 bases). The CDR3 has 15 residues. The CDR3 sequence is CAGSFFGWESYEQYF. The DNA of the CDR3 is TGTGCCGGCAGTTTTTTTGGCTGGGAGAGCTACGAGCAGTACTTC.

This clonotype was seen a few times. V is TRBV4-1 and J is TRBJ1-1; D not resolved. Trimming took off 0 bases at V and 5 bases at J, with 10 bases between the two ends. This CDR3 comprises 14 residues. CDR1 MGHRA and CDR2 YSYEKL come from the germline V gene. The CDR3 region is CASSQDLRKTEAFF. The CDR3 DNA is TGCGCCAGCAGCCAAGATCTCCGTAAAACTGAAGCTTTCTTT.

This clonotype appeared a few times. The chain carries TRBV24-1 and TRBJ2-5; TRBD1 matches 7 bases. This CDR3 has 18 residues. The ends lost 3 bases at V and 2 bases at J; junction bases unmatched: 14. Per the germline V gene, CDR1 is KGHDR and CDR2 is SFDVKD. The CDR3 sequence: CATSDPPSGTELQETQYF. The CDR3 bases are TGTGCCACCAGTGATCCTCCGTCCGGGACAGAGTTACAAGAGACCCAGTACTTC.

This rearrangement joins TRBV6-6 to TRBJ2-5; D may be TRBD2 (6 bases). The CDR3 is 13 amino acids. Germline V gene sequence: CDR1 MNHNY, CDR2 SVGAGI (reference sequence). Trimming took off 6 bases at V and 7 bases at J, with 15 bases between the two ends. CDR3: CASSRRGTVTQYF. The CDR3 region has the DNA TGTGCCAGCAGCAGACGGGGGACGGTGACCCAGTACTTC.

The chain links TRBV18 to TRBJ1-1; no reliable D call. The CDR3 totals 15 residues. The V gene's germline CDR1 is KGHSH and CDR2 LQKENI. The germline V and J ends were trimmed by 0 bases and 0 bases, with 8 bases remaining between them. The CDR3 sequence is CASSPPLGMNTEAFF. In nucleotides, the CDR3 is TGTGCCAGCTCACCACCACTTGGGATGAACACTGAAGCTTTCTTT.